This paragraph reports one TCR beta chain. It lacks a known antigen. No base-level quality is on record; no much larger clone is a single base apart. These data are taken from a study of blood T cell repertoires in COVID-19 (dated by TCRdb to the early 2020s). At the level of the whole study: The collaborator samples originated in the United States, Italy and Spain and spanned the acute and convalescent phases of COVID-19. Samples were obtained from the ongoing ImmuneRACE study (first 160 participants) and from about 1,300 subjects provided by 6 global collaborators. The sample metadata nearly always contained a de-identified subject ID, COVID-19 status, age in years and sex. Where available, HLA class I and class II types were obtained from metadata supplied by the sample provider rather than from assay-based typing. The prospective study material was composed of cDNA or gDNA derived from T cells, B-cell-depleted T cells, or PBMCs. Deeply sampled blood TCRbeta repertoires from subjects exposed to, actively infected with, or recovered from COVID-19 were included in the dataset. The repertoires were made available in a free public database intended to serve as a resource for research on the immune response to SARS-CoV-2. Results and caveats for the whole study, not just this receptor: The amount of clinical and demographic metadata varied by source and participant and was provided uncurated.

TCRbeta CDR3 regions were amplified from genomic DNA by means of the immunoSEQ Assay, a bias-controlled multiplex PCR. The authors processed their data as follows. The number of nucleated cells in each sample was estimated by amplification of reference gene primers within the assay. To quantify the absolute abundance of each unique TCRbeta CDR3 rearrangement, sequence reads were collapsed and filtered. For each sample, productive Simpson clonality was calculated by taking the square root of Simpson's diversity index across productive rearrangements. The immuneACCESS repertoire file appears here via TCRdb, limited to in-frame rearrangements. These files lack a portion of the clones; in checked studies, under half of the deficit traces to unresolved V genes, and the cause of the others is not known. That table supplies the V and J calls and clone size; D and trimming were determined from the DNA. The sample table holds roughly 77,000 clones, of which around 90% were seen once. The ten largest clones add up to approximately 6.3% of the sample.

Collaborating institutions collected whole blood in K2EDTA tubes following their own protocols. For TCRbeta analysis, collaborator samples were shipped as frozen whole blood, as isolated PBMCs, or as DNA extracted from either sample type. The clonotype was recovered from a woman older than 75 with active COVID-19. The sample comprised peripheral blood.

This receptor carries the CDR3 CASSLVRNTEAFF. The DNA sequence is as follows: TGTGCCAGCAGCTTAGTCAGGAACACTGAAGCTTTCTTT. The sequence links TRBV7-9 to TRBJ1-1; the D gene is not confidently resolved. Relative to germline, V is 1 base shorter and J is 1 base shorter, with 4 bases between their ends. From cysteine to phenylalanine, the CDR3 is 13 amino acids long. Of the read, only the CDR3 DNA is kept; its 39 bases are in frame from base 1. Reading the germline V gene (reference sequence) gives CDR1 SEHNR and CDR2 FQNEAQ.